This is a list of T cell receptor beta chains from one sample in a study of T cell changes during pregnancy in multiple sclerosis. Method: immunoSEQ multiplex PCR; TCRdb's copy keeps in-frame clones and lacks some. The data contain about 48,000 clones, 94% of them seen just once; the ten biggest clones take up more than 0.45%. The sample here was CD4+ T cells from peripheral blood mononuclear cells, taken in the first trimester of pregnancy. The source of these receptors is a female donor with multiple sclerosis, enrolled in a pregnancy study. Each CDR3 is given without its conserved first and last residue. Each record gives: D gene, V gene, J gene, CDR3 protein. The D gene is left open where the match is weak.

d_call: .; v_call: TRBV2; j_call: TRBJ1-5; cdr3_aa: ASSAGSHGSQPQH
d_call: .; v_call: TRBV5-1; j_call: TRBJ2-1; cdr3_aa: ASSLEGQNNEQF
d_call: .; v_call: TRBV29-1; j_call: TRBJ1-4; cdr3_aa: SVGASAYQLF
d_call: TRBD2; v_call: TRBV5-4; j_call: TRBJ2-5; cdr3_aa: ASSLLAGETQY
d_call: .; v_call: TRBV10-3; j_call: TRBJ2-7; cdr3_aa: AISESTRSVEQY
d_call: .; v_call: TRBV7-2; j_call: TRBJ2-7; cdr3_aa: ASSRGRTYEQY
d_call: TRBD1; v_call: TRBV7-2; j_call: TRBJ1-2; cdr3_aa: ASSLPRDSYGYT
d_call: .; v_call: TRBV18; j_call: TRBJ2-7; cdr3_aa: ASSPSPGNEQY
d_call: .; v_call: TRBV5-4; j_call: TRBJ2-2; cdr3_aa: ASSLDTSNTGELF
d_call: .; v_call: TRBV12-5; j_call: TRBJ1-1; cdr3_aa: ASGRGQNTEAF
d_call: .; v_call: TRBV5-4; j_call: TRBJ2-7; cdr3_aa: ASSLRGTVTYEQY
d_call: .; v_call: TRBV4-2; j_call: TRBJ1-2; cdr3_aa: ASSQDQQTVGNYGYT
d_call: .; v_call: TRBV11-2; j_call: TRBJ2-7; cdr3_aa: ASSPQPFYEQY
d_call: .; v_call: TRBV7-2; j_call: TRBJ1-4; cdr3_aa: ASSLRGVANEKLF
d_call: .; v_call: TRBV7-2; j_call: TRBJ1-2; cdr3_aa: ASRRDFYGYT
d_call: .; v_call: TRBV20-1; j_call: TRBJ1-2; cdr3_aa: SARVPDGYT
d_call: .; v_call: TRBV5-4; j_call: TRBJ2-5; cdr3_aa: ASSFGMKETQY
d_call: .; v_call: TRBV7-9; j_call: TRBJ1-1; cdr3_aa: ASSFRQVNTEAF
d_call: TRBD1; v_call: TRBV5-5; j_call: TRBJ1-5; cdr3_aa: ASSLVQGSNQPQH
d_call: .; v_call: TRBV6-1; j_call: TRBJ2-5; cdr3_aa: ASKEETQY
d_call: .; v_call: TRBV5-1; j_call: TRBJ2-7; cdr3_aa: ASSLEQSRSYEQY
d_call: TRBD2; v_call: TRBV9; j_call: TRBJ2-1; cdr3_aa: ASSQTSGGFTYNEQF
d_call: .; v_call: TRBV4-1; j_call: TRBJ2-2; cdr3_aa: ASSQGVVGQFNTGELF
d_call: .; v_call: TRBV25-1; j_call: TRBJ1-6; cdr3_aa: ASSEAGVYNSPLH
d_call: TRBD2; v_call: TRBV14; j_call: TRBJ2-3; cdr3_aa: ASSPIAGSDTQY
d_call: TRBD2; v_call: TRBV5-5; j_call: TRBJ2-6; cdr3_aa: ASSGGVPSGANVLT
d_call: TRBD2; v_call: TRBV2; j_call: TRBJ2-5; cdr3_aa: ASRRLASGETQY
d_call: TRBD2; v_call: TRBV7-9; j_call: TRBJ2-3; cdr3_aa: ASSSGPLTSGGIHTQY
d_call: .; v_call: TRBV6-5; j_call: TRBJ1-2; cdr3_aa: ASLSGEGGYT
d_call: TRBD2; v_call: TRBV7-3; j_call: TRBJ2-3; cdr3_aa: ASSLDGGAGDTQY
d_call: .; v_call: TRBV7-2; j_call: TRBJ1-1; cdr3_aa: ASSLQGMNTEAF
d_call: TRBD2; v_call: TRBV9; j_call: TRBJ2-1; cdr3_aa: ASSVGSGGGGSYNEQF
d_call: TRBD1; v_call: TRBV6-1; j_call: TRBJ1-2; cdr3_aa: ASSATGAYYGYT
d_call: TRBD2; v_call: TRBV6-1; j_call: TRBJ2-1; cdr3_aa: ASSARGGVGGNEQF
d_call: .; v_call: TRBV2; j_call: TRBJ1-2; cdr3_aa: ASSEVVLGYT
d_call: .; v_call: TRBV6-1; j_call: TRBJ1-1; cdr3_aa: ASSELVMNTEAF
d_call: .; v_call: TRBV27; j_call: TRBJ1-1; cdr3_aa: ASSISYQGTTEAF
d_call: .; v_call: TRBV5-1; j_call: TRBJ1-4; cdr3_aa: ASSLAGSRGEKLF
d_call: .; v_call: TRBV20-1; j_call: TRBJ2-7; cdr3_aa: SAGVEQY
d_call: TRBD1; v_call: TRBV15; j_call: TRBJ2-7; cdr3_aa: ATSREPQGENDEQY
d_call: TRBD1; v_call: TRBV6-5; j_call: TRBJ1-2; cdr3_aa: ASSHRGGGYT
d_call: TRBD1; v_call: TRBV25-1; j_call: TRBJ1-1; cdr3_aa: ASSWGQGWTEAF
d_call: TRBD1; v_call: TRBV4-1; j_call: TRBJ1-2; cdr3_aa: ASSQERGQGPAPYGYT
d_call: TRBD1; v_call: TRBV13; j_call: TRBJ1-4; cdr3_aa: ASSSRTGGDEKLF
d_call: TRBD1; v_call: TRBV7-6; j_call: TRBJ2-1; cdr3_aa: ASSRSIRPGQGDEQF
d_call: TRBD1; v_call: TRBV27; j_call: TRBJ2-7; cdr3_aa: ASRRPGQGFHEQY
d_call: .; v_call: TRBV6-6; j_call: TRBJ1-5; cdr3_aa: ASSYRGSGNQPQH
d_call: TRBD1; v_call: TRBV5-1; j_call: TRBJ1-1; cdr3_aa: ASSPLGQGGTEAF